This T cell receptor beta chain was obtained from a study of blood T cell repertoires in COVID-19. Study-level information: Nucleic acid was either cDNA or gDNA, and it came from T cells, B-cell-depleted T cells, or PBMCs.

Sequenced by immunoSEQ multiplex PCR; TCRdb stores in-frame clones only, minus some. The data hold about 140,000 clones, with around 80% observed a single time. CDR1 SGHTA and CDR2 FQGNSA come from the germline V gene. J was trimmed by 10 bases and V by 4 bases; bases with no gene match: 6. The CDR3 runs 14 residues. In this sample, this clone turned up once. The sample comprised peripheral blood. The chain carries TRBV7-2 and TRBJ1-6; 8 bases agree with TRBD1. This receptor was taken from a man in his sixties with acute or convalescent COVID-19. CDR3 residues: CASSSNRGNSPLHF. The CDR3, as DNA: TGTGCCAGCAGCTCCAACAGGGGGAACTCACCCCTCCACTTT.